This entry lists 15 T cell receptor beta chains sequenced from one sample in a study of cytomegalovirus exposure and HLA in healthy donors. Primers: 60 Vbeta forward and 13 Jbeta reverse. This table comes from immunoSEQ multiplex PCR, and its TCRdb copy is limited to in-frame clones, with some not included. The sample shows about 160,000 clones, 70% to 80% of them seen only once. The source material was PBMCs. The receptors come from a woman between 50 and 59 years old in good health and CMV-seronegative.

V and J are TRBV5-4 and TRBJ2-5; D call uncertain. The CDR3 spans 15 residues. From germline, CDR1 is SGHNT and CDR2 YYREEE (reference sequence). V was cut by 4 bases and J by 0 bases, with 13 bases left in between. The CDR3 nucleotides read TGTGCCAGCAGCCCGACAACCCTGTACCAAGAGACCCAGTACTTC. It is translated as CASSPTTLYQETQYF.

This rearrangement joins TRBV6-5 to TRBJ2-7, with 8 bases identical to TRBD1. CDR1 is MNHEY and CDR2 is SVGAGI in the germline V gene. V trimming: 2 bases; J trimming: 3 bases; junction bases outside the gene matches: 3. CDR3 length: 14 amino acids. In nucleotides, the CDR3 is TGTGCCAGCAGTTACACAGGACAGGGCTACGAGCAGTACTTC. It translates to CASSYTGQGYEQYF.

The chain joins TRBV27 to TRBJ2-1; tentative D call: TRBD2 (6 bases). V lost 1 base and J lost 5, with 18 bases in between. CDR1 and CDR2 from the germline V gene are MNHEY and SMNVEV (reference sequence). This CDR3 spans 17 amino acids. The CDR3 DNA reads as TGTGCCAGCAGTTTATACCAGAACGCGGGGTCCGACAATGAGCAGTTCTTC. It yields the protein CASSLYQNAGSDNEQFF.

For the CDR3, the DNA is TGTGCCAGCAGCGCGGTCCGGTGGGGGGGCGAGCAGTACTTC. It specifies CASSAVRWGGEQYF. The rearrangement joins TRBV9 to TRBJ2-7; 7 bases align to TRBD2. Per germline, CDR1 SGDLS and CDR2 YYNGEE. This CDR3 comprises 14 residues. V trimming: 3 bases; J trimming: 6 bases; junction bases outside the gene matches: 9.

This clone turned up a few times. V and J are TRBV28 and TRBJ1-4, with D hard to call. Looked up from germline, CDR1 is MDHEN and CDR2 is SYDVKM. V lost 6 bases, J lost 2 bases, and 10 bases lay in between. This CDR3 region has 14 residues. CDR3 residues: CASSFITTNEKLFF. The CDR3 DNA is TGTGCCAGCAGCTTCATTACTACTAATGAAAAACTGTTTTTT.

V is TRBV10-3 and J is TRBJ2-1; D possibly corresponds to TRBD2 (6 bases). V was clipped by 7 bases and J by 8 bases, with 18 bases between them. This CDR3 comprises 14 residues. CDR1 is ENHRY and CDR2 is SYGVKD in the germline V gene. The CDR3 region is CAIKAGREVDEQFF. CDR3 nucleotide sequence: TGTGCCATCAAGGCCGGCAGGGAGGTCGATGAGCAGTTCTTC.

This clone has more than one count but fewer than ten. The genes are TRBV2 and TRBJ1-1; 7 bases are a match to TRBD1. J was trimmed by 6 bases and V by 6 bases; bases with no gene match: 10. CDR1 is SNHLY, CDR2 FYNNEI, per germline. The CDR3 consists of 14 residues. CDR3 DNA sequence: TGTGCCAGCAGCCAGGGGGTTAGTGGTGCTGAAGCTTTCTTT. This codes for CASSQGVSGAEAFF.

This sequence joins TRBV6-5 and TRBJ2-1; D unclear. Per germline, CDR1 MNHEY and CDR2 SVGAGI. This CDR3 comprises 15 residues. Trimming pared 7 bases from V and 3 bases from J, leaving 16 bases between. CDR3 in DNA: TGTGCCAGCACCCTCAGCGCGGAGATCTACAATGAGCAGTTCTTC. Its translation: CASTLSAEIYNEQFF.

The rearrangement joins TRBV4-1 to TRBJ2-7, with D possibly TRBD1 on 5 matching bases. Germline V gene sequence: CDR1 MGHRA, CDR2 YSYEKL. V lost 0 bases, J lost 3 bases, and 9 bases lay in between. CDR3 size: 14 residues. CDR3 DNA: TGCGCCAGCAGCCAAGATCGACAGTACTACGAGCAGTACTTC. Translating gives CASSQDRQYYEQYF.

The chain couples TRBV5-1 to TRBJ2-1; D is unresolved. The V end was cut by 5 bases, the J end by 5 bases, with 5 bases between. Looked up from germline, CDR1 is SGHRS and CDR2 is YFSETQ. There are 11 residues in the CDR3. In DNA form, the CDR3 reads TGCGCCAGCAGGAGTAACAATGAGCAGTTCTTC. Protein sequence: CASRSNNEQFF.

This chain links TRBV6-5 with TRBJ1-2, with 8 bases fitting TRBD1. The CDR3 covers 10 residues. Looked up from germline, CDR1 is MNHEY and CDR2 is SVGAGI. The CDR3 DNA reads as TGTGAGGACAGGGAGGGCGGCTACACCTTC. Protein product: CEDREGGYTF.

This sequence joins TRBV28 and TRBJ1-1; the match to TRBD1 covers 8 bases. The J segment lost 7 bases and the V segment lost 3 bases, leaving 7 bases of the junction unmatched. CDR1 and CDR2 from the germline V gene are MDHEN and SYDVKM. This CDR3 has 14 amino acids. This chain's CDR3 is CASSFQAGGNEAFF. The CDR3 region has the DNA TGTGCCAGCAGTTTCCAGGCAGGGGGCAATGAAGCTTTCTTT.

The chain recombines TRBV11-2 with TRBJ2-7, with D uncertain. Germline CDR1 is SGHAT and CDR2 is FQNNGV. V gave up 5 bases and J gave up 0 bases, with 11 bases separating them. The CDR3 sequence is 14 residues long. The DNA for the CDR3 is TGTGCCAGCAGCAGAGACACATTCTCCTACGAGCAGTACTTC. Translating it yields CASSRDTFSYEQYF.

This clone occurred a few times. The V gene is TRBV28, the J gene TRBJ1-1, with D unclear. The CDR3 sequence is 14 residues long. CDR1 and CDR2 from the germline V gene are MDHEN and SYDVKM. Trimming stripped 6 bases from V and 8 bases from J, with 19 bases between. In DNA form, the CDR3 reads TGTGCCAGCAGATCGGAGGCTCGGGGTAGGGAAGCTTTCTTT. Its translation: CASRSEARGREAFF. Full variable domain (remainder filled in from reference TRBV28 and TRBJ1-1): DVKVTQSSRYLVKRTGEKVFLECVQDMDHENMFWYRQDPGLGLRLIYFSYDVKMKEKGDIPEGYSVSREKKERFSLILESASTNQTSMYLCASRSEARGREAFFGQGTRLTVV.

V gene TRBV15 combines with J gene TRBJ1-1, with D possibly matching TRBD1 (6 bases). The CDR3 has 14 amino acids. The V and J ends lost 3 bases and 9 bases respectively, with 17 bases between them. The germline V gene has CDR1 LNHNV and CDR2 YYDKDF (reference sequence). The CDR3 region is CATSRTGLVGKAFF. CDR3 DNA sequence: TGTGCCACCAGCAGGACAGGCCTAGTAGGTAAAGCTTTCTTT.